This T cell receptor (beta chain) was identified during a study of glioma-infiltrating T cells after dendritic cell vaccination. Looking at the study overall: Autologous tumor lysate-pulsed dendritic cell vaccination was given between the early 2000s and the early 2010s.

This clone has a single count. Its antigen remains unknown. Germline CDR1 reads GTSNPN; CDR2 reads SVGIG (reference sequence). V dropped 1 base and J dropped 8 bases, with 20 bases sitting between them. The CDR3 runs 15 residues. Amplification used 60 V beta primers and 13 J beta primers. Clones were sequenced by immunoSEQ multiplex PCR, and TCRdb holds only the in-frame ones, with some missing. The sample has fewer than 85,000 clones, around 79% seen once; the top ten hold 2.1%. Study observations and caveats: Complete blood and tumor specimen sets were limited to few patients.

This rearrangement joins TRBV30 to TRBJ1-2; D is perhaps TRBD1 (5 bases). The TCR comes from a human donor with glioblastoma. Material: blood, obtained before dendritic cell vaccination. The DNA for the CDR3 is TGTGCCTGGAGTGCGGACAAGGTCTATGCAGGGGGCTACACCTTC. This codes for CAWSADKVYAGGYTF.